The T cell receptor (beta chain) under discussion was sequenced for a study of OX40 agonist ivuxolimab in advanced cancers. TCRdb keeps only in-frame clones here, not all; method: immunoSEQ multiplex PCR. The table shows approximately 70,000 clones, with roughly 73% occurring only once. Concerning this clone itself: A junction end diverges from the germline sequence, so it may reflect a read error.

The CDR3 sequence is 14 residues long. Germline lookup yields CDR1 SSHAT and CDR2 FNYEAQ (reference sequence). The sample consisted of CD4+ or CD8+ T cells sorted from blood, taken in a trial of the OX40 agonist ivuxolimab. This sequence originates from an adult with an advanced solid tumor such as melanoma, head and neck, liver or kidney cancer. V and J are TRBV7-7 and TRBJ2-3, with TRBD2 as a possible D gene (6 bases). The CDR3 protein is CASSSAGGADTQYF. CDR3 sequence (DNA): TGTGCTAGCAGCTCGGCCGGGGGTGCAGATACGCAGTATTTT.